A selection of T cell receptor beta chains follows, all from one sample in a study of blood T cell repertoires in COVID-19. Clones were read by immunoSEQ multiplex PCR, and TCRdb kept only the in-frame ones, dropping some. The sample gives 350,000 to 450,000 clones, 80% to 90% of which show up once; around 1.1% is in the top ten. What was sequenced was PBMCs or T cells enriched from blood (not recorded which). These receptors were taken from a young man who had recovered from COVID-19. Each CDR3 is given with its conserved first and last residue. The D gene is left open where the match is weak. Part of the rows lack a size; the others show once, few, many or a class for expanded clones.

CDR3: CASRLNANYGYTF; DNA: TGTGCCAGCAGACTGAATGCTAACTATGGCTACACCTTC; length: 13; size: -; V: TRBV11-2; J: TRBJ1-2; D: -
CDR3: CASSLSYEQYF; DNA: TGTGCCAGCAGCCTCTCCTACGAGCAGTACTTC; length: 11; size: once; V: TRBV2; J: TRBJ2-7; D: -
CDR3: CASSQVGLAGRDTQYF; DNA: TGCGCCAGCAGCCAAGTGGGACTAGCGGGAAGGGATACGCAGTATTTT; length: 16; size: -; V: TRBV4-1; J: TRBJ2-3; D: TRBD2
CDR3: CASSGTPRVDGYTF; DNA: TGTGCCAGCAGCGGGACACCGAGGGTGGATGGCTACACCTTC; length: 14; size: -; V: TRBV2; J: TRBJ1-2; D: -
CDR3: CASSIGDRKQETQYF; DNA: TGTGCCAGTAGTATTGGAGACAGAAAGCAAGAGACCCAGTACTTC; length: 15; size: -; V: TRBV19; J: TRBJ2-5; D: -
CDR3: CASSLGHTSSYTF; DNA: TGTGCCAGCAGTTTGGGACATACCTCGAGCTACACCTTC; length: 13; size: -; V: TRBV12-3/TRBV12-4; J: TRBJ1-2; D: -
CDR3: CAWSLSPGTGRGSNQPQHF; DNA: TGTGCCTGGAGTCTCAGTCCCGGGACAGGTCGGGGTAGCAATCAGCCCCAGCATTTT; length: 19; size: -; V: TRBV30; J: TRBJ1-5; D: TRBD1
CDR3: CAWMPGSVAYEQYF; DNA: TGTGCCTGGATGCCCGGGAGCGTTGCCTACGAGCAGTACTTC; length: 14; size: -; V: TRBV30; J: TRBJ2-7; D: -
CDR3: CASSGGDSNQPQHF; DNA: TGCGCCAGCAGCGGGGGGGATAGCAATCAGCCCCAGCATTTT; length: 14; size: -; V: TRBV10-1; J: TRBJ1-5; D: -
CDR3: CASSLDSYNEQFF; DNA: TGTGCCAGCAGCTTAGACAGCTACAATGAGCAGTTCTTC; length: 13; size: -; V: TRBV7-7; J: TRBJ2-1; D: -
CDR3: CASSQGISDSNEKLFF; DNA: TGTGCCAGCAGCCAAGGAATCAGTGACAGTAATGAAAAACTGTTTTTT; length: 16; size: -; V: TRBV3-1/TRBV3-2; J: TRBJ1-4; D: -
CDR3: CASRSGTLNTEAFF; DNA: TGTGCCAGCAGATCCGGGACACTGAACACTGAAGCTTTCTTT; length: 14; size: -; V: TRBV28; J: TRBJ1-1; D: -
CDR3: CAAHRGGQAQPQHF; DNA: TGTGCCGCCCATCGTGGAGGGCAGGCTCAGCCCCAGCATTTT; length: 14; size: -; V: TRBV28; J: TRBJ1-5; D: -
CDR3: CASSPAGLARETQYF; DNA: TGCGCCAGCAGCCCGGCGGGACTAGCGAGAGAGACCCAGTACTTC; length: 15; size: -; V: TRBV5-1; J: TRBJ2-5; D: TRBD2
CDR3: CTSTARGPHYEQYF; DNA: TGTACCAGCACGGCCAGGGGGCCTCACTACGAGCAGTACTTC; length: 14; size: -; V: TRBV28; J: TRBJ2-7; D: TRBD1
CDR3: CSIPSRDNYGYTF; DNA: TGCAGCATTCCATCGCGGGACAACTATGGCTACACCTTC; length: 13; size: -; V: TRBV29-1; J: TRBJ1-2; D: -